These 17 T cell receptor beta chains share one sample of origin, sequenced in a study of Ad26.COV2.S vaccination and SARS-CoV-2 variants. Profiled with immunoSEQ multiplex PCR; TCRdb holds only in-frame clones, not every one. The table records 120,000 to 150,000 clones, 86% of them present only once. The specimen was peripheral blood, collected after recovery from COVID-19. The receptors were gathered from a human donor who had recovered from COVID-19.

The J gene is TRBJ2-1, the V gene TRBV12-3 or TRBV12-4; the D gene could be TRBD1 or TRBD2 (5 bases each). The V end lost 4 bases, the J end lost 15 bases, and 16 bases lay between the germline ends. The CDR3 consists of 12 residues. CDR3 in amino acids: CASSSSGTQGFF. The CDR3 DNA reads TGTGCCAGCAGTTCTTCCGGGACCCAGGGGTTCTTC.

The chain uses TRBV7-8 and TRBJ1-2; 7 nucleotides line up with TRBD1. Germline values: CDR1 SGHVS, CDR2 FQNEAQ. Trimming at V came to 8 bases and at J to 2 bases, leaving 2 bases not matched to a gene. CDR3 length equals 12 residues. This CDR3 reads CASGDSNYGYTF. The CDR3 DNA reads TGTGCCAGCGGGGACAGCAACTATGGCTACACCTTC.

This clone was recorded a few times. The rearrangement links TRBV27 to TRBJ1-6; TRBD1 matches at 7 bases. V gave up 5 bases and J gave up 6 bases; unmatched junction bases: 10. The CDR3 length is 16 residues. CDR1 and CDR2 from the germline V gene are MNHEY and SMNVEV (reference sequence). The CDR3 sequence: CASSPAWTGLNSPLHF. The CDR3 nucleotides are TGTGCCAGCAGTCCCGCATGGACAGGCCTTAATTCACCCCTCCACTTT.

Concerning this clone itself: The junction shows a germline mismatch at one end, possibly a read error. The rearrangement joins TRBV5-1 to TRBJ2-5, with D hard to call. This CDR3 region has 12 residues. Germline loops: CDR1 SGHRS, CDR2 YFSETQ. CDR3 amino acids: CASSLAAETQYF. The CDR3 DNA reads TGCGCCAGCAGTTTGGCGGCGGAGACCCAGTACTTC.

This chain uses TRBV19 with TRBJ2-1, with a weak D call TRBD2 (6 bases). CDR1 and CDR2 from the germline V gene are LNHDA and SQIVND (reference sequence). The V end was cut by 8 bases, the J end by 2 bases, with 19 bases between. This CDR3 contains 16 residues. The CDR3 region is CASSRSRGGAYNEQFF. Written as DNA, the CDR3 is TGTGCCAGTTCCCGTAGTCGGGGAGGAGCCTACAATGAGCAGTTCTTC.

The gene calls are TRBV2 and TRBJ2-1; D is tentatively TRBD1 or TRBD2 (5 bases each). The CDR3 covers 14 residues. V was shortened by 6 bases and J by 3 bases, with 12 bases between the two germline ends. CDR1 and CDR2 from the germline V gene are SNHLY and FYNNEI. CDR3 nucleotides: TGTGCCAGCAGGGGGGACGGGAACTACAATGAGCAGTTCTTC. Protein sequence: CASRGDGNYNEQFF.

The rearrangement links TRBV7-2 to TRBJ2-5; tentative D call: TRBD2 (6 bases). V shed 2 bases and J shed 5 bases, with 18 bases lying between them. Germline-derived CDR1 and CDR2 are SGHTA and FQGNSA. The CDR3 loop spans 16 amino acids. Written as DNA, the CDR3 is TGTGCCAGCAGCTTAATTACAATCGCGGGGAGGGAGACCCAGTACTTC. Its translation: CASSLITIAGRETQYF.

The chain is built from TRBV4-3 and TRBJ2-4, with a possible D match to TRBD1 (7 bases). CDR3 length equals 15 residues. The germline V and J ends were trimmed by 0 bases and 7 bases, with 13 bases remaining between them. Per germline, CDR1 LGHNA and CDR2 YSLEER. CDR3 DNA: TGCGCCAGCAGCCAAGATATGACAGGGAGGAACATTCAGTACTTC. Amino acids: CASSQDMTGRNIQYF.

The CDR3 here is CASSSRQGNQPQHF. For the CDR3, the DNA is TGTGCCAGCAGCTCCCGACAGGGCAATCAGCCCCAGCATTTT. V usage is TRBV7-2 and J usage is TRBJ1-5; D possibly corresponds to TRBD1 (6 bases). Germline CDR1 SGHTA, CDR2 FQGNSA. This CDR3 region has 14 residues. V dropped 4 bases and J dropped 2 bases, with 9 bases sitting between them.

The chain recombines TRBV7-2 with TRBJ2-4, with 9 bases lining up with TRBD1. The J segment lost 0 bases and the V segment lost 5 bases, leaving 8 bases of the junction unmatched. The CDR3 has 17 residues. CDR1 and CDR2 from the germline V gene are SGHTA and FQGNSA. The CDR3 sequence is CASSMGGTGKAKNIQYF. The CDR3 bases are TGTGCCAGCAGCATGGGCGGGACAGGGAAAGCCAAAAACATTCAGTACTTC.

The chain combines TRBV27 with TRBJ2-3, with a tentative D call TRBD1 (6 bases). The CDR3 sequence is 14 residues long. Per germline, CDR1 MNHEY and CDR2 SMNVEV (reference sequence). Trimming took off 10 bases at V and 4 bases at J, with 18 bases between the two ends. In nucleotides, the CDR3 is TGTGCCAAACGCCGTACAGGGAACGCAGATACGCAGTATTTT. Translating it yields CAKRRTGNADTQYF.

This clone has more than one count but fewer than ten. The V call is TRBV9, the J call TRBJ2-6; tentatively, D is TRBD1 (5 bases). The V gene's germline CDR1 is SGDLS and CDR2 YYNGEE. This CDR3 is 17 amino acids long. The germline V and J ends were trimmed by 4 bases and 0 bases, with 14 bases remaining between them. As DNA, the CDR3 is TGTGCCAGCAGCCCTCAGGGCCCCGTCTCTGGGGCCAACGTCCTGACTTTC. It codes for CASSPQGPVSGANVLTF.

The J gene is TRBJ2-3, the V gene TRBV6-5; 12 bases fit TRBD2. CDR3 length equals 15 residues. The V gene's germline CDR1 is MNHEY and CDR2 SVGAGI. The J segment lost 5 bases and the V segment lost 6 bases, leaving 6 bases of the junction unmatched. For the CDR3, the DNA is TGTGCCAGCAGCCGACTAGCGGGGGTTTTAGATACGCAGTATTTT. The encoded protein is CASSRLAGVLDTQYF.

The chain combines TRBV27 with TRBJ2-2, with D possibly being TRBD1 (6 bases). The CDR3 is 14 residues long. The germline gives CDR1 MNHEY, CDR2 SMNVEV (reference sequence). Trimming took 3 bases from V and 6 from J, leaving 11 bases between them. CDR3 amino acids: CASSFETGSGELFF. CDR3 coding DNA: TGTGCCAGCAGTTTCGAAACAGGGTCCGGGGAGCTGTTTTTT.

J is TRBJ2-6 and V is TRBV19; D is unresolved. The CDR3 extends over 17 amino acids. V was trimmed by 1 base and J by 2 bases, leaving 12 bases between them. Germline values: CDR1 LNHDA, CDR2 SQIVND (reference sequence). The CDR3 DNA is TGTGCCAGTAGTATAGCTGAGCCGAAGGCTGGGGCCAACGTCCTGACTTTC. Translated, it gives CASSIAEPKAGANVLTF.

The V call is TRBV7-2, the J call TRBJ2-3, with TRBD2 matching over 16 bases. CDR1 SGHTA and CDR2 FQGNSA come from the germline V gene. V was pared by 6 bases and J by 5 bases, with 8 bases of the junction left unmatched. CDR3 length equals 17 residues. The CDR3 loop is CASSPGLAGGPLDTQYF. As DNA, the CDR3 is TGTGCCAGCAGTCCGGGACTAGCGGGGGGGCCGTTAGATACGCAGTATTTT. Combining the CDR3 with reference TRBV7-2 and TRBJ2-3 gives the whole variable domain GAGVSQSPSNKVTEKGKDVELRCDPISGHTALYWYRQSLGQGLEFLIYFQGNSAPDKSGLPSDRFSAERTGGSVSTLTIQRTQQEDSAVYLCASSPGLAGGPLDTQYFGPGTRLTVL.

The CDR3 protein is CASSHVLAGELFF. CDR3 DNA sequence: TGCGCCAGCAGCCACGTCTTGGCCGGGGAGCTGTTTTTT. The chain links TRBV4-1 to TRBJ2-2; no clear D. Trimming removed 3 bases at V and 6 bases at J, with 8 bases between. The V gene's germline CDR1 is MGHRA and CDR2 YSYEKL. CDR3 length: 13 residues.